The source of this TCR beta chain is a study of vaccination and CD4 T cells after COVID-19 (dated by TCRdb to 2022 to 2024). Describing the broader study: SARS-CoV-2 positivity had been established in the convalescent patients by nasal swab PCR, and mild disease was recorded in under ten of these patients and severe disease in one. Post-COVID blood samples from convalescent patients were collected a median of approximately 100 days after diagnosis, with a range of roughly 30 to 170 days. In control cultures, a CEFX viral epitope pool was used as positive control, an HIV-1 Nef peptide pool was used as negative control, or no peptide was added. For three convalescent patients, samples were collected at an early post-vaccination timepoint (day 14) as well as at a late post-vaccination timepoint (days 161 to 241). The convalescent cohort comprised six males and four females, including two Hispanic individuals, seven Caucasians, two Asians and one multiracial person. In roughly nine COVID-19 convalescent patients and several infection-naive healthy vaccine recipients, the spike-specific CD4+ TCR repertoire before mRNA vaccination was compared with the repertoire after mRNA vaccination. Post-vaccine blood samples were obtained a median of about 72 days after the second vaccine dose, with a range of about 12 to 241 days. Each participant got two doses of either the Pfizer-BioNTech BNT162b2 vaccine (n=8) or the Moderna mRNA-1273 vaccine (n=2). Culture stimuli were overlapping spike peptide pools from SARS-CoV-2 and from the common cold coronaviruses HCoV-NL63, HCoV-OC43 and HCoV-229E. The study at large found these results: Nearly all vaccine-specific clones in convalescent patients (304 of 307) were mono-reactive for SARS-CoV-2 spike rather than cross-reactive with common cold coronaviruses. The median number of SARS-CoV-2-reactive clonotypes rose from fewer than 25 after infection to roughly 38 after vaccination, but the change was not significant. Among the post-vaccine SARS-CoV-2-reactive clones in convalescent patients, a median around 86% showed up only after vaccination, which suggests vaccine-specific priming. The study included relatively few convalescent patients and did not analyze early timepoints after natural infection.

Library construction relied on PCR. DNA from cultured CD4+ T cells underwent TCR sequencing with the Oncomine TCR Beta short-read assay at the Johns Hopkins FTIC core. The QIAamp micro DNA kit was used to extract genomic DNA from the cultured CD4+ T cells. Oncomine TCR Beta libraries from cultured CD4+ T cells were pooled using unique dual indexes and sequenced on an Illumina iSeq 100. Per the original workflow: Non-productive sequences were removed, and CDR3s that did not start with C, did not end with F or W, or were shorter than 7 amino acids were discarded. Antigen-specific clonotypes were identified with the MANAFEST web application by comparing peptide-stimulated wells with reference and other culture wells. An FDR below 0.05, an odds ratio above 5, and a productive frequency above 0.1% in at least two of three replicate wells were required for clones to be considered positive. Clonotypes that were significantly expanded in both SARS-CoV-2 spike wells and at least one common cold coronavirus spike condition were defined as cross-reactive. Using R version 3.6.1, CDR3 homology was evaluated through Levenshtein distances (stringdist) along with unrooted phylogenetic trees (ape). The public reads were quality trimmed at Q25 with fastp and then assembled into clones with MiXCR by TCRdb, keeping productive beta chains. A single entry per CDR3 protein holds the most common genes and DNA from its merged rows. The V and J calls, along with clone size, are taken from TCRdb and not from the paper's own processing. For this sample the table gives some 23,000 distinct CDR3 sequences, of which roughly 31% were detected only once. The ten biggest clones cover around 7.5% of the sample.

Sample time point, as interpreted from the label and publication: late sampling 161 to 241 days after vaccination in a few convalescent patients. In the paper's terms, the treatment or condition label means: roughly 11-day PBMC culture with coronavirus spike peptide pools or control peptides (ViraFEST assay). To expand antigen-specific T cells with peptide pools and then pick out the expanded clonotypes through TCR sequencing, the study relied on the ViraFEST assay. Positive SARS-CoV-2 PCR tests in the convalescent patients dated from March to December 2020, before Alpha, Beta and Delta variants emerged in the United States. PBMCs were cultured at two million per well in IMDM supplemented with 5% human AB serum and 9 to 10 IU/ml IL-2, with 10 ug/ml peptide pools added. Half of the culture medium was replaced with fresh IL-2-containing medium on days 3 and 7. Once the cells had been in culture for about 10 days, the EasySep CD4+ T cell isolation kit was used to isolate CD4+ T cells by negative selection. Ficoll-Paque Plus gradient centrifugation was used to isolate PBMCs from whole blood, and the isolated PBMCs were then either used fresh or cryopreserved at -140C. Triplicate wells were generally used for each culture condition.

Measured from the cysteine to the phenylalanine, the CDR3 is 12 residues long. The CDR3 DNA has 36 bases and is translated from base 1. As encoded in the germline V gene (reference sequence), CDR1 is DFQATT while CDR2 is SNEGSKA. Trimming at the junction amounts to 1 base on V and 7 bases on J, and the germline ends lie 8 bases apart. This clonotype was found a few times. Its antigen specificity is not known. Base qualities were left out, and no much larger clone turns up one base away. Source: CD4+ T cells from blood, cultured in vitro, taken about 7 months after SARS-CoV-2 vaccination. This TCR derives from a human donor who had recovered from COVID-19. The rearranged chain carries TRBV20-1 and TRBJ2-1; the D gene is unclear. The nucleotide sequence is given as TGCAGTGCTAGAGGCCGGGTAAATGAGCAGTTCTTC. This codes for CSARGRVNEQFF.